Detailed here is one TCR beta chain. This entry belongs to a study of blood T cell repertoires in COVID-19. In the study overall: Spain, Italy and the United States supplied samples that represented acute and convalescent COVID-19. Nucleic acid was either cDNA or gDNA, and it came from T cells, B-cell-depleted T cells, or PBMCs.

The V end lost 4 bases, the J end lost 3 bases, and 13 bases lay between the germline ends. Germline CDR1 is LNHDA and CDR2 is SQIVND (reference sequence). This CDR3 is 14 amino acids long. Profiled with immunoSEQ multiplex PCR; TCRdb holds only in-frame clones, not every one. The sample lists under 150,000 clones; 80% to 85% were seen once. The chain is built from TRBV19 and TRBJ2-7; D is uncertain. The sequencing input was PBMCs or T cells enriched from blood (not recorded which). This clonotype was obtained from a woman aged 50 to 60 who had been exposed to COVID-19. This CDR3 reads CASSRHNQVYEQYF. The DNA for the CDR3 is TGTGCCAGTAGTAGACACAACCAGGTCTACGAGCAGTACTTC.